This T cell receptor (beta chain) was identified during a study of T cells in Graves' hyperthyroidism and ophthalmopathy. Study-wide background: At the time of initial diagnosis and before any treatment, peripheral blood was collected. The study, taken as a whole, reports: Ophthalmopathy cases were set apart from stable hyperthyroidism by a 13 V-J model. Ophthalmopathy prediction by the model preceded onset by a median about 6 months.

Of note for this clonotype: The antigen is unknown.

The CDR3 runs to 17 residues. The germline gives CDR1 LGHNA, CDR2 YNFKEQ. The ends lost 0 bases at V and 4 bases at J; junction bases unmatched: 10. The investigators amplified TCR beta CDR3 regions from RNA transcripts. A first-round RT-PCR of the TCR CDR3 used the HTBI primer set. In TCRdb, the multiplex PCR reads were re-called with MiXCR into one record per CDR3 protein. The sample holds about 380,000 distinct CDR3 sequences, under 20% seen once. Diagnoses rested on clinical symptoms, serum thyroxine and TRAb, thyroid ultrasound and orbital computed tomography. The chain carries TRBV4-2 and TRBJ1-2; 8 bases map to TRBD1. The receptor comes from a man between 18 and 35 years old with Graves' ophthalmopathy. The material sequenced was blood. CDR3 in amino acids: CASSQERNNRGTYGYTF. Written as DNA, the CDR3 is TGTGCCAGCAGCCAAGAAAGGAACAACAGGGGGACCTATGGCTACACCTTC.